This T cell receptor beta chain was sequenced for a study of T cells in Graves' hyperthyroidism and ophthalmopathy. In the study overall: It was at initial diagnosis, before any treatment, that peripheral blood was collected.

TCR beta CDR3 regions were amplified from RNA transcripts. The HTBI primer set drove a first-round RT-PCR of the TCR CDR3. TCRdb independently ran MiXCR on the multiplex PCR reads; one entry per CDR3 protein. The sample records 450,000 to 600,000 distinct CDR3 sequences, 11% to 15% being singletons. Uncontrolled infection, other autoimmune disease, pregnancy or lactation excluded patients. PBMCs stemmed from approximately 9.1 ml fresh peripheral blood. Points on this clonotype: Its antigen is undetermined.

Study findings and constraints: Ophthalmopathy was identified by the model a median around 6.3 months ahead of onset.

Germline V lookup: CDR1 ENHRY, CDR2 SYGVKD. This CDR3 comprises 13 residues. The V end lost 4 bases, the J end lost 4 bases, and 8 bases lay between the germline ends. Sequencing was done on a sample of blood. This TCR was sampled from a woman aged 40 to 55 with Graves' hyperthyroidism. V and J are TRBV10-3 and TRBJ1-3; D is unresolved. This chain's CDR3 is CAISGPEGNTIYF. The CDR3 nucleotides are TGTGCCATCAGTGGCCCCGAAGGAAACACCATATATTTT.